This entry lists 5 T cell receptor beta chains sequenced from one sample in a study of technical replicates of blood from several donors. Some clones are missing from TCRdb's copy, which holds only in-frame ones; the method was immunoSEQ multiplex PCR. The sample holds fewer than 60,000 clones, nearly 95% seen once. Material: PBMCs. The receptors come from a human donor in good health. Some clones in this sample may be carry-over from other donors' samples.

V is TRBV7-2 and J is TRBJ2-7; D gene unclear. Germline V CDR1 and CDR2: SGHTA, FQGNSA. V was trimmed by 1 base and J by 3 bases, leaving 7 bases between them. CDR3 length equals 13 residues. In nucleotides, the CDR3 is TGTGCCAGCAGCTTAGTACAAAACTACGAGCAGTACTTC. This encodes CASSLVQNYEQYF.

The chain is built from TRBV5-1 and TRBJ2-1; no definite D call. V was cut by 4 bases and J by 0 bases, with 11 bases left in between. CDR1 and CDR2 from the germline V gene are SGHRS and YFSETQ. This CDR3 is 15 amino acids long. The CDR3 region has the DNA TGCGCCAGCAGCCCTACAGTGAGCTCCTACAATGAGCAGTTCTTC. Protein: CASSPTVSSYNEQFF.

This clone was counted a single time. This chain links TRBV27 with TRBJ2-5; TRBD2 aligns across 8 bases. The CDR3 is made up of 18 amino acids. V was pared by 4 bases and J by 5 bases, with 18 bases of the junction left unmatched. Germline V gives CDR1 MNHEY, CDR2 SMNVEV (reference sequence). In DNA, the CDR3 is TGTGCCAGCAGTTCCCGGGGCCCACAGCGGGGGACCGTGGAGACCCAGTACTTC. Translated, it gives CASSSRGPQRGTVETQYF.

The chain recombines TRBV7-9 with TRBJ1-1; tentatively, D is TRBD1 (5 bases). The CDR3 is 15 amino acids. Germline V gene sequence: CDR1 SEHNR, CDR2 FQNEAQ (reference sequence). Trimming pared 1 base from V and 4 bases from J, leaving 13 bases between. CDR3 amino acids: CASSLGLGGGTEAFF. As DNA, the CDR3 is TGTGCCAGCAGCTTAGGTTTGGGGGGGGGCACTGAAGCTTTCTTT.

J is TRBJ2-7 and V is TRBV7-9; TRBD2 agrees at 9 bases. CDR1 is SEHNR, CDR2 FQNEAQ, per germline (reference sequence). After removal of 2 bases from V and 5 bases from J, the junction contained 10 bases not matched to a gene. CDR3 length: 16 residues. In nucleotides, the CDR3 is TGTGCCAGCAGCTTAATAACTATCGGGACTAGCAACGAGCAGTACTTC. Translated, it gives CASSLITIGTSNEQYF.